The T cell receptor (beta chain) described here comes from a study of molecular identifiers for immune sequencing clone quantification. Germline values: CDR1 LNHDA, CDR2 SQIVND (reference sequence). Trimming removed 7 bases from V and 5 bases from J, with 5 bases in between. CDR3 length equals 11 residues. This clonotype was counted ten times or more. TCRdb reprocessed the PCR reads with MiXCR, giving one entry per CDR3 protein. The sample includes about 320,000 distinct CDR3 sequences, around 21% of them seen just once. The J gene is TRBJ2-2, the V gene TRBV19, with no clear D. The sequence came from a human donor in good health. Some libraries in this study had Jurkat cell RNA spiked in. Sequenced sample: naive CD8+ T cells from blood, with Jurkat cell RNA spiked in. Indicated subset: FACS-sorted CD8+CD4-CCR7+CD45RA+ naive T cells. The CDR3 nucleotides are TGTGCCAGTATGGGGACCGGGGAGCTGTTTTTT. Translating gives CASMGTGELFF.